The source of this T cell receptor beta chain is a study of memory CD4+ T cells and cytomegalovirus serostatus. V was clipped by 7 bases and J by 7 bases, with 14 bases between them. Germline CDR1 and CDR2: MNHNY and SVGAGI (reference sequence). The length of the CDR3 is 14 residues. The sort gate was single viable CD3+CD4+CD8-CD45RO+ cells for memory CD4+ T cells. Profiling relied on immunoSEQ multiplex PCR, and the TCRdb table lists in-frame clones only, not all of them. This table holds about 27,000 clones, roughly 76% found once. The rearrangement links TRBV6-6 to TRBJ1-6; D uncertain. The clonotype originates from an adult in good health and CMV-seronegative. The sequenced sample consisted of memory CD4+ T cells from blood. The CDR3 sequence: CASTYNDDNSPLHF. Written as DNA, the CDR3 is TGTGCCAGCACCTACAACGACGACAATTCACCCCTCCACTTT.